The 22 T cell receptor beta chains in this list originate from one sample, sequenced in a study of Ad26.COV2.S vaccination and SARS-CoV-2 variants. Profiling relied on immunoSEQ multiplex PCR, and the TCRdb table lists in-frame clones only, not all of them. This sample has about 400,000 clones; 75% to 90% occur once, and the top ten carry under 2%. The treatment is: around 19 received Ad26.COV2.S at low or high dose, single or two shots; a few received placebo; per-sample allocation not given. All samples were drawn on day 63, counting from the first vaccine or placebo injection. Specimen: peripheral blood, collected in a trial of Ad26.COV2.S vaccine versus placebo. The receptors derive from a person between 18 and 65 years old who received the Ad26.COV2.S COVID-19 vaccine or a placebo.

This chain uses TRBV9 with TRBJ1-4, with TRBD1 as a possible D gene (6 bases). Germline V lookup: CDR1 SGDLS, CDR2 YYNGEE. The CDR3 loop spans 15 amino acids. V was pared by 0 bases and J by 4 bases, with 10 bases between. The CDR3 coding sequence is TGTGCCAGCAGCGTAGTGGGGGGCAGTAATGAAAAACTGTTTTTT. Protein: CASSVVGGSNEKLFF.

The CDR3, as DNA: TGCGCCAGCAGCTTGCAACTTACAGGGGTCGAGCAGTACTTC. This codes for CASSLQLTGVEQYF. This chain uses TRBV5-1 with TRBJ2-7; 7 bases are a match to TRBD1. The CDR3 covers 14 residues. From germline, CDR1 is SGHRS and CDR2 YFSETQ. V was pared by 1 base and J by 6 bases, with 7 bases of the junction left unmatched.

This clone was counted a single time. This rearrangement joins TRBV2 to TRBJ2-3; 16 nucleotides line up with TRBD2. Germline V CDR1 and CDR2: SNHLY, FYNNEI. Trimming at V came to 2 bases and at J to 1 base, leaving 12 bases not matched to a gene. The CDR3 covers 21 residues. CDR3 sequence: CASSERGLAGGPVSRTDTQYF. The DNA of the CDR3 is TGTGCCAGCAGTGAAAGGGGACTAGCGGGAGGGCCTGTATCTCGCACAGATACGCAGTATTTT.

The rearrangement links TRBV30 to TRBJ2-1, with 7 bases aligning to TRBD1. V shed 0 bases and J 9 bases; nucleotides not matched to a gene: 8. The CDR3 extends over 14 amino acids. Germline CDR1 and CDR2: GTSNPN and SVGIG (reference sequence). This CDR3 is CAWSVGQPGGEQFF. Written as DNA, the CDR3 is TGTGCCTGGAGTGTTGGACAGCCAGGGGGTGAGCAGTTCTTC.

The genes are TRBV6-5 and TRBJ2-7, with D possibly matching TRBD1 (6 bases). With 8 bases removed from V and 4 bases from J, the gap between germline ends came to 18 bases. Germline lookup yields CDR1 MNHEY and CDR2 SVGAGI. CDR3 length: 14 amino acids. CDR3 DNA: TGTGCCAGCCGCCCCCGACAGGACCAGTACGAGCAGTACTTC. Its translation is CASRPRQDQYEQYF.

Only one count was recorded for this clone. V and J are TRBV24-1 and TRBJ1-2, with 8 bases aligning to TRBD1. Losses at the gene ends were 3 bases for V and 8 bases for J; bases not matched to a gene: 4. This CDR3 region has 13 residues. Per the germline V gene, CDR1 is KGHDR and CDR2 is SFDVKD. The CDR3 region has the DNA TGTGCCACCAGTGATAACAGGGGGAGCGGCTACACCTTC. This encodes CATSDNRGSGYTF.

The rearrangement uses TRBV10-3 and TRBJ2-3, with 10 bases that match TRBD1. There are 14 residues in the CDR3. Germline CDR1 is ENHRY and CDR2 is SYGVKD. V trimming: 6 bases; J trimming: 5 bases; junction bases outside the gene matches: 5. CDR3 nucleotides: TGTGCCATCAGGCCGGGACAGGGGATAGATACGCAGTATTTT. Translated: CAIRPGQGIDTQYF.

The chain is built from TRBV6-5 and TRBJ1-2; D is undetermined. The CDR3 runs 12 residues. Between the trimmed V and J ends, which lost 6 bases and 8 bases, there was a span of 13 bases. Germline V gives CDR1 MNHEY, CDR2 SVGAGI. CDR3 sequence: CASRSGWEGYTF. The CDR3 DNA sequence: TGTGCCAGCAGGTCCGGGTGGGAGGGCTACACCTTC.

The rearrangement links TRBV29-1 to TRBJ2-7; 7 bases agree with TRBD1. Trimming took 7 bases from V and 5 from J; bases not matched to a gene: 8. From germline, CDR1 is SQVTM and CDR2 ANQGSEA. This CDR3 comprises 12 residues. The CDR3 coding sequence is TGCAGCGCTCAGAGGGGGACAGACGAGCAGTACTTC. As protein: CSAQRGTDEQYF.

This clone was seen more than once but under ten times. The rearrangement joins TRBV3-1 (or the pseudogene TRBV3-2) to TRBJ1-2; the D is unclear. The CDR3 loop spans 15 amino acids. CDR1 LGHDT and CDR2 YNNKEL come from the germline V gene (reference sequence). V gave up 0 bases and J gave up 4 bases, with 12 bases separating them. The CDR3 region has the DNA TGTGCCAGCAGCCAAGATCTGAGGAGATCCTATGGCTACACCTTC. Translated, it gives CASSQDLRRSYGYTF.

The chain is built from TRBV5-1 and TRBJ2-1, with D perhaps matching TRBD2 (6 bases). Between the trimmed V and J ends, which lost 0 bases and 5 bases, there was a span of 12 bases. This CDR3 comprises 15 residues. CDR1 and CDR2 from the germline V gene are SGHRS and YFSETQ. The CDR3 sequence is CASSLEASAHNEQFF. CDR3 DNA: TGCGCCAGCAGCTTGGAGGCTAGCGCTCACAATGAGCAGTTCTTC.

The J gene is TRBJ1-5, the V gene TRBV19; D is ambiguous. Trimming took off 6 bases at V and 0 bases at J, with 9 bases between the two ends. Germline loops: CDR1 LNHDA, CDR2 SQIVND (reference sequence). The CDR3 is made up of 14 amino acids. The CDR3 protein is CASRDPYSNQPQHF. CDR3 nucleotide sequence: TGTGCCAGTAGGGACCCTTATAGCAATCAGCCCCAGCATTTT.

This clone occurred once. This chain joins TRBV6-5 and TRBJ2-2, with D unresolved. The ends were cut back, 7 bases at V and 4 bases at J, with 13 bases in the middle. CDR1 and CDR2 from the germline V gene are MNHEY and SVGAGI. The CDR3 is made up of 14 amino acids. Here the CDR3 reads CASNPASRTGELFF. In DNA, the CDR3 is TGTGCCAGCAATCCCGCTAGTCGCACCGGGGAGCTGTTTTTT.

The chain combines TRBV15 with TRBJ1-5, with D perhaps TRBD1 (6 bases). The CDR3 runs to 15 residues. The ends were cut back, 5 bases at V and 0 bases at J, with 11 bases in the middle. Germline CDR1 is LNHNV and CDR2 is YYDKDF (reference sequence). DNA of the CDR3: TGTGCCACCAGCGGGGGGCGGGATAGCAATCAGCCCCAGCATTTT. Its translation is CATSGGRDSNQPQHF.

The rearrangement uses TRBV6-5 and TRBJ2-1, with D perhaps matching TRBD1 (6 bases). CDR1 MNHEY and CDR2 SVGAGI come from the germline V gene. The CDR3 contains 15 residues. V lost 7 bases and J lost 8, with 21 bases in between. CDR3: CASNPPAGAVDEQFF. CDR3 DNA sequence: TGTGCCAGCAATCCGCCGGCAGGGGCCGTTGATGAGCAGTTCTTC.

The CDR3 region is CASSINRGLTGNTIYF. CDR3 in DNA: TGCGCCAGCAGCATCAACAGGGGCTTGACTGGAAACACCATATATTTT. The chain recombines TRBV5-1 with TRBJ1-3, with TRBD1 identical over 7 bases. V trimming: 4 bases; J trimming: 2 bases; junction bases outside the gene matches: 9. CDR1 is SGHRS and CDR2 is YFSETQ in the germline V gene. There are 16 residues in the CDR3.

This chain connects TRBV11-2 to TRBJ2-5; 14 positions agree with TRBD2. Per germline, CDR1 SGHAT and CDR2 FQNNGV. The V and J ends lost 1 base and 4 bases, in that order; junction bases with no gene match: 8. This CDR3 region has 18 residues. The DNA for the CDR3 is TGTGCCAGCAGCTTAGCCCCCGGGACTAGCGGGAGTGCAGAGACCCAGTACTTC. Its protein product is CASSLAPGTSGSAETQYF.

The gene calls are TRBV6-5 and TRBJ1-1; 9 positions match TRBD1. J was trimmed by 6 bases and V by 6 bases; bases with no gene match: 8. This CDR3 contains 14 residues. Germline V gene lookup returns CDR1 MNHEY and CDR2 SVGAGI. CDR3 sequence: CASSPLQGAAEAFF. The CDR3 nucleotides are TGTGCCAGCAGCCCATTACAGGGGGCTGCTGAAGCTTTCTTT.

The chain joins TRBV14 to TRBJ2-7; 10 positions agree with TRBD2. The CDR3 extends over 16 amino acids. CDR1 is SGHDN, CDR2 FVKESK, per germline. The V segment lost 1 base and the J segment 3 bases; nucleotides outside the gene matches: 6. The CDR3 DNA reads TGTGCCAGCAGCCAAGGGGGGCTAGCGGGAGTCTACGAGCAGTACTTC. Protein product: CASSQGGLAGVYEQYF. The variable domain in full, completed from reference TRBV14 and TRBJ2-7, reads EAGVTQFPSHSVIEKGQTVTLRCDPISGHDNLYWYRRVMGKEIKFLLHFVKESKQDESGMPNNRFLAERTGGTYSTLKVQPAELEDSGVYFCASSQGGLAGVYEQYFGPGTRLTVT.

This chain links TRBV30 with TRBJ1-3; D not resolved. In germline, CDR1 is GTSNPN, CDR2 SVGIG (reference sequence). The CDR3 runs 14 residues. V was clipped by 3 bases and J by 3 bases, with 12 bases between them. The CDR3 loop reads CAWRGPRDGNTIYF. In nucleotides, the CDR3 is TGTGCCTGGAGAGGACCACGGGATGGAAACACCATATATTTT.

DNA of the CDR3: TGTGCCAGCAGCCAAGATCCAGGGACTCCGATCAAGTACTTC. This sequence encodes CASSQDPGTPIKYF. The chain uses TRBV3-1 (or the pseudogene TRBV3-2) and TRBJ2-5, with D perhaps TRBD2 (6 bases). Germline loops: CDR1 LGHDT, CDR2 YNNKEL (reference sequence). With 0 bases removed from V and 12 bases from J, the gap between germline ends came to 17 bases. The CDR3 covers 14 residues.

In this sample, this clone turned up once. The chain has TRBV7-2 and TRBJ2-3; 7 bases line up with TRBD2. Losses at the gene ends were 0 bases for V and 0 bases for J; bases not matched to a gene: 6. The CDR3 spans 17 residues. CDR1 and CDR2 (germline): SGHTA, FQGNSA. The CDR3 region has the DNA TGTGCCAGCAGCTTAGCTTTACTAGCGAGTAGCACAGATACGCAGTATTTT. It specifies CASSLALLASSTDTQYF.